A single sample gave rise to the 12 T cell receptor beta chains below, sequenced in a study of T cells after yellow fever vaccination. TCRdb re-derived calls from the 5' RACE reads in MiXCR, one entry per CDR3 protein. The sample holds about 300,000 distinct CDR3 sequences, around 6.8% seen once. This specimen was PBMCs, taken approximately 47 days after the first yellow fever vaccination. The receptors here all came from a man aged 18 to 30 who received the YFV17D yellow fever vaccine.

Turning to this clonotype: A clone one base away is much larger, so this may be a read error. V gene TRBV20-1 combines with J gene TRBJ2-3, with 11 positions matching TRBD2. This CDR3 region has 16 residues. The germline V gene has CDR1 DFQATT and CDR2 SNEGSKA (reference sequence). DNA of the CDR3: TGCTGTGCTAGATCCCTACTAGCGGGGGAAACAGATACGCAGTATTTT. Protein sequence: CCARSLLAGETDTQYF.

The table lists this clonotype with a few counts. This chain links TRBV21-1 with TRBJ2-7; the table assigns TRBD1, which was not confirmed against the DNA. TRBV21-1 has pseudogene status. The CDR3 spans 18 residues. The DNA for the CDR3 is TGTGCCAGCAGCAAAGAGACCCCGGGACAGGAACCCTTGTACGAGCAGTACGTC. Protein: CASSKETPGQEPLYEQYV.

This chain links TRBV27 with TRBJ1-5; D is uncertain. CDR3 length equals 14 residues. V lost 1 base, J lost 6 bases, and 10 bases lay in between. Germline CDR1 and CDR2: MNHEY and SMNVEV (reference sequence). CDR3 residues: CASSLWSGSQPQHF. The CDR3 DNA follows: TGTGCCAGCAGTTTATGGTCCGGGAGTCAGCCCCAGCATTTT.

This clonotype was counted many times. The chain uses TRBV12-3 or TRBV12-4 and TRBJ1-1, with unresolved D. The CDR3 consists of 12 residues. V lost 8 bases and J 1 base, leaving 8 bases between the germline ends. CDR3 in amino acids: CASADGNTEAFF. DNA of the CDR3: TGTGCCAGCGCGGACGGGAACACTGAAGCTTTCTTT.

This clonotype has ten or more counts. The CDR3 coding sequence is TGTGCCTGGAGGGGCTGGGACGTCTCCAACTATGGCTACACCTTC. This encodes CAWRGWDVSNYGYTF. The V gene is TRBV30, the J gene TRBJ1-2, with D possibly being TRBD1 (5 bases). Per germline, CDR1 GTSNPN and CDR2 SVGIG (reference sequence). This CDR3 is 15 amino acids long. Trimming took off 3 bases at V and 2 bases at J, with 16 bases between the two ends.

This chain connects TRBV4-3 to TRBJ1-5; D is ambiguous. This CDR3 is 16 amino acids long. Germline CDR1 and CDR2: LGHNA and YSLEER. Trimming stripped 0 bases from V and 0 bases from J, with 9 bases between. The CDR3 region has the DNA TGCGCCAGCAGCCAAGATTGGACCAATAGCAATCAGCCCCAGCATTTT. Translated, it gives CASSQDWTNSNQPQHF.

This clonotype was counted many times. The V and J genes are TRBV5-1 and TRBJ2-5; D may correspond to TRBD1 or TRBD2 (5 bases each). Germline values: CDR1 SGHRS, CDR2 YFSETQ. The CDR3 has 14 residues. Trimming removed 4 bases at V and 3 bases at J, with 13 bases between. In nucleotides, the CDR3 is TGCGCCAGCAGCAGGCAGGGAGAAAAAGAGACCCAGTACTTC. Amino acids: CASSRQGEKETQYF.

A few counts support this clonotype. V and J are TRBV7-2 and TRBJ1-6; perhaps TRBD1 as D (5 bases). V lost 3 bases and J 9 bases, leaving 9 bases between the germline ends. The CDR3 is 13 amino acids. Looked up from germline, CDR1 is SGHTA and CDR2 is FQGNSA. This chain's CDR3 is CASSFQGSSPLHF. CDR3 bases: TGTGCCAGCAGCTTTCAGGGCAGTTCACCCCTCCACTTT.

This clonotype was picked up a small number of times. This chain connects TRBV4-3 to TRBJ1-4; D is undetermined. Germline V CDR1 and CDR2: LGHNA, YSLEER. The ends were cut back, 4 bases at V and 0 bases at J, with 9 bases in the middle. CDR3 length equals 15 residues. CDR3 region: CASSPRQATNEKLFF. In DNA, the CDR3 is TGCGCCAGCAGCCCCCGACAAGCAACTAATGAAAAACTGTTTTTT.

Regarding this clonotype: Sequence at one end of the junction differs from germline and may be a read error. The chain combines TRBV5-6 with TRBJ2-5; D not resolved. The CDR3 spans 15 residues. Germline loops: CDR1 SGHDT, CDR2 YYEEEE. Here the CDR3 DNA reads TGTGCCATCAGCCCCGGGTTGCCCGTCCAAGAGACCCAGTACTTC. This translates into CAISPGLPVQETQYF.

This clonotype was seen a handful of times. This chain connects TRBV7-9 to TRBJ2-5; 7 positions agree with TRBD2. The V gene end was trimmed by 2 bases and the J gene end by 4 bases; junction bases not matched to a gene: 7. This CDR3 region has 15 residues. Germline CDR1 SEHNR, CDR2 FQNEAQ (reference sequence). CDR3 DNA sequence: TGTGCCAGCAGCTTAACACGGGGGGACCCAGAGACCCAGTACTTC. Protein product: CASSLTRGDPETQYF.

This clonotype occurred a few times. V gene TRBV20-1 combines with J gene TRBJ2-6; D remains unclear. V lost 0 bases to trimming and J lost 3 bases, with 12 bases between them. The CDR3 runs 16 residues. Looked up from germline, CDR1 is DFQATT and CDR2 is SNEGSKA (reference sequence). CDR3 protein: CSAREGLGFGANVLTF. The CDR3 DNA follows: TGCAGTGCTAGAGAGGGGTTGGGTTTTGGGGCCAACGTCCTGACTTTC.